The sequence of this T cell receptor (beta chain) was determined in a study of shared clonotypes between healthy human individuals. Points from the study as a whole: Lower generation probabilities were found for non-shared clonotypes than for those shared by all four donors. Owing to a small donor count, the genetic and exposure-history diversity represented was limited. The study sampled only blood, and tissue repertoires likely differ. Sharing across four donors was highest in naive CD4 (around 5%) and lowest in memory CD8 (approximately 0.4%).

TCRdb's copy holds only in-frame clones and misses some; the assay was immunoSEQ multiplex PCR. The data hold around 750,000 clones, with around two thirds observed a single time. This clone was picked up a small number of times. The antigen is not known. The sequenced material came from memory CD4+ T cells sorted from blood. Subset defined: CD45RA-negative fraction. The receptor's source is a woman younger than 45 in good health.

CDR3 nucleotides: TGTGCCAGCAGCTTTCGTACAGTCTCTGGAAACACCATATATTTT. Translated, it gives CASSFRTVSGNTIYF. The rearrangement uses TRBV5-5 and TRBJ1-3; D is unresolved. CDR1 and CDR2 from the germline V gene are SGHKS and YYEKEE (reference sequence). The CDR3 runs to 15 residues. V was trimmed by 2 bases and J by 0 bases, leaving 9 bases between them.